The text below deals with one T cell receptor (beta chain). Its specificity is not known. The protocol was immunoSEQ multiplex PCR, while the TCRdb copy is restricted to in-frame clones and leaves out a portion. In the table there are 50,000 to 70,000 clones, around 87% of which are singletons. The data were obtained in a study of OX40 agonist ivuxolimab in advanced cancers. General study findings and limits: Relative to CD4+, CD8+ T cells held more expanded clones on average.

Trimming pared 3 bases from V and 16 bases from J, leaving 10 bases between. CDR3 length equals 10 residues. Germline CDR1 and CDR2: MNHNS and SASEGT. The V and J genes are TRBV6-1 and TRBJ2-1; weak D call: TRBD2 (5 bases). This specimen consisted of CD4+ or CD8+ T cells sorted from blood, obtained in a trial of the OX40 agonist ivuxolimab. The receptor comes from an adult with an advanced solid tumor such as melanoma, head and neck, liver or kidney cancer. CDR3 residues: CASSDIEGFF. Here the CDR3 DNA reads TGTGCCAGCAGTGATATAGAGGGTTTCTTC.